This TCR beta chain comes out of a study of blood T cell repertoires in COVID-19. The overall study: Some COVID-19 samples were acute and others convalescent; all came from the United States, Italy and Spain. In each case, the material was cDNA or gDNA derived from T cells, B-cell-depleted T cells, or PBMCs.

CDR3 length equals 14 residues. V lost 3 bases to trimming and J lost 7 bases, with 13 bases between them. Germline CDR1 LGHDT, CDR2 YNNKEL (reference sequence). As originally analysed: Amplifying reference gene primers gave estimates of nucleated cell counts. Measured with immunoSEQ multiplex PCR; TCRdb has only the in-frame clones, and not every one. That table furnishes V, J and clone size, whereas the DNA furnished D and trimming. This sample has about 260,000 clones, with over 75% found just once. The source of this sequence is a human donor in a cohort sampled during active COVID-19. The V gene is TRBV3-1 (or the pseudogene TRBV3-2), the J gene TRBJ2-1; D remains unclear. The specimen was peripheral blood. The CDR3 region is CASSQRIAGNEQFF. The CDR3 nucleotides read TGTGCCAGCAGCCAGCGCATAGCTGGGAATGAGCAGTTCTTC.